This T cell receptor (beta chain) was identified in a study of metastatic and nonmetastatic thyroid tumors. Study-wide background: Blood and tumor or nodule tissue repertoires from malignant and benign thyroid patients were compared.

The CDR3 extends over 14 amino acids. Germline CDR1 is MGHDK and CDR2 is SYGVNS. J was trimmed by 0 bases and V by 5 bases; bases with no gene match: 3. This clone has a handful of counts. The antigen is unknown. The entire patient cohort was treatment-naive prior to thyroid surgery. Study-wide results and caveats: Within blood and tumor, benign nodules reportedly had significantly lower TCR beta diversity than malignant thyroid tumors did.

In the authors' methods: The authors used CDR3 differences across clinicopathological groups to build a distant-metastasis classifier for papillary thyroid cancer. TCRdb re-analyzed the PCR reads through MiXCR. TCRdb assigned the V and J calls; the authors' analysis was not used. The sample lists roughly 21,000 clones, approximately 28% occurring once. Sequenced: tumor tissue. The V call is TRBV25-1, the J call TRBJ1-1; 7 positions agree with TRBD1. The receptor comes from a male donor with papillary thyroid cancer or a benign thyroid nodule (not recorded which). Some clones in this sample may be carry-over from other donors' samples. Here the CDR3 reads CASSPGQLNTEAFF. For the CDR3, the DNA is TGTGCCAGCAGTCCGGGACAGCTGAACACTGAAGCTTTCTTT.